These 2 T cell receptor beta chains originate from one sample sequenced in a study of T-cell memory formation after mild COVID-19. TCRdb reprocessed the 5' RACE reads via MiXCR and lists one record per CDR3 protein. Among roughly 150,000 distinct CDR3 sequences listed, almost 25% were seen once. The source material was PBMCs or a T cell subset sorted from them (not recorded which). These receptors originate from an adult woman who had mild COVID-19 (a few samples of this study predate the infection). Cell type and time point are not known.

This rearrangement joins TRBV7-6 to TRBJ1-1; D ambiguous. Trimming stripped 1 base from V and 2 bases from J, with 8 bases between. The CDR3 runs to 14 residues. Germline values: CDR1 SGHVS, CDR2 FNYEAQ. The CDR3 DNA sequence: TGTGCCAGCAGCTTAGGGCAGATTAACACTGAAGCTTTCTTT. Its translation is CASSLGQINTEAFF.

In its sample, this clonotype was seen a few times. This rearrangement joins TRBV12-3 or TRBV12-4 to TRBJ2-1; 9 bases match TRBD2. Trimming at V came to 7 bases and at J to 0 bases, leaving 4 bases not matched to a gene. This CDR3 has 15 amino acids. CDR3 in amino acids: CASTSREGSYNEQFF. CDR3 in DNA: TGTGCCAGCACCTCGCGGGAGGGCTCCTACAATGAGCAGTTCTTC.